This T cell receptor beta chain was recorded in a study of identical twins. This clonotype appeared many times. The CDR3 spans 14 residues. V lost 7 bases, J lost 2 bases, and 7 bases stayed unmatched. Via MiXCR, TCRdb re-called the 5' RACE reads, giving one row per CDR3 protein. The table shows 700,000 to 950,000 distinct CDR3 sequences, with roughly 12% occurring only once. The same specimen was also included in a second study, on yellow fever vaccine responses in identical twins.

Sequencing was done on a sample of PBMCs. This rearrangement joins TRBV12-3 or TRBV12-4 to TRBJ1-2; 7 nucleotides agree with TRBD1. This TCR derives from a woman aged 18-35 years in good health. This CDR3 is CASTRQGGNYGYTF. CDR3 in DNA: TGTGCCAGCACCCGACAGGGAGGAAACTATGGCTACACCTTC.